The source of this T cell receptor beta chain is a study of PD-1 blockade in classical Hodgkin lymphoma. Study-wide results and caveats: CD4+ TCR diversity rose significantly by C4D1, and CD8+ TCR diversity did not. Diminished baseline TCR diversity has been reported in newly diagnosed patients relative to healthy donors.

Assay used: immunoSEQ multiplex PCR; TCRdb lists only in-frame clones, some missing. The sample has some 30,000 clones, roughly 82% seen once. V lost 6 bases, J lost 1 base, and 6 bases lay in between. CDR3 length: 13 amino acids. Germline CDR1 reads KGHSH; CDR2 reads LQKENI. Regarding this clone: Its antigen remains unidentified.

Time point in this sample: cycle 4 day 1 (C4D1), after about 6 weeks of nivolumab. With no exception, relapse followed autologous stem cell transplantation in all patients, and brentuximab vedotin exposure varied. This clonotype originated in a human donor with classical Hodgkin lymphoma. The chain joins TRBV18 to TRBJ2-2; D uncertain. The starting material was peripheral blood mononuclear cells (PBMCs), obtained before the fourth cycle of nivolumab. The CDR3 nucleotides read TGTGCCAGCTCCGCACGGAACACCGGGGAGCTGTTTTTT. This codes for CASSARNTGELFF.